One sample yielded the 22 T cell receptor beta chains listed below, sequenced in a study of blood T cell repertoires in COVID-19. Clones were sequenced by immunoSEQ multiplex PCR, and TCRdb holds only the in-frame ones, with some missing. Of about 74,000 clones in the sample, roughly 91% were seen once. Sequenced input: peripheral blood. The receptors originated from a woman aged 45-65 years in a cohort sampled during active COVID-19.

This chain joins TRBV6-6 and TRBJ2-4, with D unresolved. The CDR3 totals 14 residues. Germline assignment: CDR1 MNHNY and CDR2 SVGAGI (reference sequence). The V gene lost 2 bases and the J gene lost 5 bases, with 10 bases spanning the gap. CDR3 residues: CASSYIQMENIQYF. The CDR3 nucleotides read TGTGCCAGCAGTTACATCCAGATGGAAAACATTCAGTACTTC.

The chain is built from TRBV18 and TRBJ2-2, with a weak D call TRBD1 (7 bases). The germline V gene has CDR1 KGHSH and CDR2 LQKENI. CDR3 length: 16 amino acids. Trimming pared 3 bases from V and 3 bases from J, leaving 14 bases between. The CDR3 DNA follows: TGTGCCAGCTCACCGGAGGGGGCGGTTTACACCGGGGAGCTGTTTTTT. Amino acid sequence: CASSPEGAVYTGELFF.

The J gene is TRBJ2-1, the V gene TRBV6-4; 10 nucleotides line up with TRBD2. After removal of 3 bases from V and 7 bases from J, the junction contained 6 bases not matched to a gene. The CDR3 runs 15 residues. In germline, CDR1 is MRHNA, CDR2 SNTAGT. CDR3 sequence: CASSEASGRRNEQFF. In nucleotides, the CDR3 is TGTGCCAGCAGTGAGGCTAGCGGGAGACGGAATGAGCAGTTCTTC.

This sequence joins TRBV10-3 and TRBJ2-3, with 7 bases that match TRBD2. Germline loops: CDR1 ENHRY, CDR2 SYGVKD. Trimming cost V 4 bases and J 2 bases; bases outside gene matches: 6. This CDR3 region has 15 residues. The CDR3 coding sequence is TGTGCCATCAGTGTGCAAGCGGGATACACAGATACGCAGTATTTT. It codes for CAISVQAGYTDTQYF.

This chain links TRBV6-2 or TRBV6-3 with TRBJ2-7; 7 nucleotides agree with TRBD1. The CDR3 is 14 residues long. The V gene's germline CDR1 is MNHEY and CDR2 SVGEGT. The V gene end was trimmed by 5 bases and the J gene end by 5 bases; junction bases not matched to a gene: 9. As DNA, the CDR3 is TGTGCCAGCAGTGACCCGGGACAGAAAGACGAGCAGTACTTC. It specifies CASSDPGQKDEQYF.

The gene calls are TRBV5-6 and TRBJ1-1, with D possibly TRBD1 on 5 matching bases. The CDR3 runs 14 residues. The germline V and J ends were trimmed by 0 bases and 1 base, with 7 bases remaining between them. Germline lookup yields CDR1 SGHDT and CDR2 YYEEEE. The CDR3 DNA reads TGTGCCAGCAGCTTGGGACAGAAGAACACTGAAGCTTTCTTT. Amino acids: CASSLGQKNTEAFF.

The J gene is TRBJ2-1, the V gene TRBV3-1 (or the pseudogene TRBV3-2); TRBD2 matches 11 bases. The CDR3 is 16 amino acids. Germline lookup yields CDR1 LGHDT and CDR2 YNNKEL (reference sequence). Germline trimming cut 4 bases from V and 0 bases from J; bases unmatched to any gene: 2. The CDR3, as DNA: TGTGCCAGCAGCCCGGGACTAGCGGCCTCCTACAATGAGCAGTTCTTC. The encoded protein is CASSPGLAASYNEQFF.

The chain couples TRBV5-4 to TRBJ1-2; TRBD1 is a possible D gene (6 bases). Germline values: CDR1 SGHNT, CDR2 YYREEE (reference sequence). The CDR3 is 12 amino acids. Trimming shortened V by 4 bases and J by 8 bases, and 12 bases separated the two germline ends. Here the CDR3 reads CASSPGGQGYTF. CDR3 DNA sequence: TGTGCCAGCAGCCCCGGGGGGCAGGGCTACACCTTC.

This rearrangement joins TRBV29-1 to TRBJ2-5; 10 bases are a match to TRBD2. The germline CDR1 and CDR2 sequences are SQVTM and ANQGSEA. V was pared by 1 base and J by 3 bases, with 14 bases of the junction left unmatched. There are 18 residues in the CDR3. In nucleotides, the CDR3 is TGCAGCGTTGAAGGTCCCAGCGGGAGGGCCTTTGCGGAAGAGACCCAGTACTTC. Amino acid sequence: CSVEGPSGRAFAEETQYF.

The genes are TRBV28 and TRBJ1-2; D is undetermined. Deletions cut 5 bases from V and 3 bases from J, with 10 bases between. Germline loops: CDR1 MDHEN, CDR2 SYDVKM. The CDR3 extends over 13 amino acids. CDR3 residues: CASSPPRDYGYTF. The CDR3 region has the DNA TGTGCCAGCAGTCCCCCGAGGGACTATGGCTACACCTTC.

This chain joins TRBV2 and TRBJ1-1, with D unresolved. The CDR3 runs to 14 residues. Germline loops: CDR1 SNHLY, CDR2 FYNNEI. V was trimmed by 3 bases and J by 0 bases, leaving 8 bases between them. The CDR3 is CASSDRVVNTEAFF. The CDR3 nucleotides read TGTGCCAGCAGTGATCGGGTTGTGAACACTGAAGCTTTCTTT.

The rearrangement joins TRBV6-5 to TRBJ2-7, with 9 bases that match TRBD2. Germline V lookup: CDR1 MNHEY, CDR2 SVGAGI. V shed 8 bases, J shed 0 bases, and the junction held 8 bases outside the gene matches. The CDR3 length is 15 residues. The CDR3 region is CASEPSGVSSYEQYF. CDR3 in DNA: TGTGCCAGCGAGCCTAGCGGGGTAAGCTCCTACGAGCAGTACTTC.

The V and J genes are TRBV10-3 and TRBJ2-5; TRBD2 might be the D (6 bases). Trimming shortened V by 7 bases and J by 0 bases, and 12 bases separated the two germline ends. Germline lookup yields CDR1 ENHRY and CDR2 SYGVKD. The CDR3 consists of 14 residues. This chain's CDR3 is CAINSGGNQETQYF. The CDR3 DNA reads TGTGCCATCAATTCCGGAGGGAACCAAGAGACCCAGTACTTC.

This rearrangement joins TRBV11-2 to TRBJ2-4; tentative D call: TRBD2 (5 bases). Per germline, CDR1 SGHAT and CDR2 FQNNGV. CDR3 length: 20 amino acids. Trimming removed 0 bases at V and 1 base at J, with 22 bases between. The CDR3 region has the DNA TGTGCCAGCAGCTTAGAATCCGGACGCACCACTAGTGGGGCCAAAAACATTCAGTACTTC. It is translated as CASSLESGRTTSGAKNIQYF.

This clone was observed once. This chain joins TRBV28 and TRBJ1-2; tentatively, D is TRBD1 (5 bases). The germline gives CDR1 MDHEN, CDR2 SYDVKM. Trimming removed 6 bases from V and 4 bases from J, with 15 bases in between. This CDR3 contains 14 residues. The chain's CDR3 is CASSLGGGSYGYTF. The CDR3 coding sequence is TGTGCCAGCAGCCTTGGGGGGGGGTCCTATGGCTACACCTTC.

This chain uses TRBV25-1 with TRBJ2-5; D is unresolved. The CDR3 runs to 15 residues. CDR1 MGHDK and CDR2 SYGVNS come from the germline V gene. The ends were cut back, 6 bases at V and 0 bases at J, with 14 bases in the middle. CDR3 protein: CASSIRTWYQETQYF. The CDR3 nucleotides are TGTGCCAGCAGCATCCGAACTTGGTACCAAGAGACCCAGTACTTC.

The J gene is TRBJ2-5, the V gene TRBV5-4, with 15 bases fitting TRBD2. The CDR3 loop spans 17 amino acids. CDR1 and CDR2 from the germline V gene are SGHNT and YYREEE (reference sequence). Trimming took 0 bases from V and 6 from J; bases not matched to a gene: 6. The CDR3 here is CASSLEGLAGGQKTQYF. CDR3 nucleotides: TGTGCCAGCAGCTTGGAAGGACTAGCGGGAGGGCAGAAGACCCAGTACTTC. Full variable domain (outside the CDR3, taken from reference TRBV5-4 and TRBJ2-5): ETGVTQSPTHLIKTRGQQVTLRCSSQSGHNTVSWYQQALGQGPQFIFQYYREEENGRGNFPPRFSGLQFPNYSSELNVNALELDDSALYLCASSLEGLAGGQKTQYFGPGTRLLVL.

This chain joins TRBV28 and TRBJ2-7; TRBD2 might be the D (5 bases). The V end lost 6 bases, the J end lost 7 bases, and 10 bases lay between the germline ends. Germline V gene lookup returns CDR1 MDHEN and CDR2 SYDVKM. The CDR3 totals 11 residues. The CDR3 DNA sequence: TGTGCCAGCAGGGAGGAAACGGAGCAGTACTTC. Its protein is CASREETEQYF.

V and J are TRBV2 and TRBJ1-4, with 8 bases identical to TRBD1. The CDR3 sequence is 15 residues long. V shed 3 bases and J 7 bases; nucleotides not matched to a gene: 7. Germline CDR1 SNHLY, CDR2 FYNNEI. Here the CDR3 DNA reads TGTGCCAGCAGTGAGCAGGGGGCGTCTAGTGAAAAACTGTTTTTT. This encodes CASSEQGASSEKLFF.

This rearrangement joins TRBV5-1 to TRBJ2-1; possibly TRBD2 for D (5 bases). CDR3 length equals 12 residues. Between the trimmed V and J ends, which lost 1 base and 8 bases, there was a span of 7 bases. Per germline, CDR1 SGHRS and CDR2 YFSETQ. Here the CDR3 DNA reads TGCGCCAGCAGCTTGATCGGGGATGAGCAGTTCTTC. This sequence encodes CASSLIGDEQFF.

The sample holds one count of this clone. Germline and junction disagree at one end, which may indicate a read error. This sequence joins TRBV7-9 and TRBJ2-5, with 11 bases matching TRBD2. The CDR3 is 12 residues long. Per germline, CDR1 SEHNR and CDR2 FQNEAQ (reference sequence). DNA of the CDR3: TGTGCCAGCAGCGTAGCGGGGGGGGCCCAGTACTTC. It specifies CASSVAGGAQYF.

This clone appeared once. CDR3 sequence reads: CASNQQATNEKLFF. For the CDR3, the DNA is TGTGCCAGCAATCAACAGGCAACTAATGAAAAACTGTTTTTT. V and J are TRBV28 and TRBJ1-4; D is possibly TRBD1 (5 bases). The CDR3 consists of 14 residues. Germline V gene data show CDR1 as MDHEN and CDR2 as SYDVKM. V lost 7 bases to trimming and J lost 0 bases, with 9 bases between them.